These 16 T cell receptor beta chains came from one sample sequenced in a study of T cells in Graves' hyperthyroidism and ophthalmopathy. TCR beta CDR3 sequences were amplified from RNA transcripts. The HTBI set primed first-round TCR CDR3 RT-PCR. TCRdb redid the calling of the multiplex PCR reads with MiXCR, one entry per CDR3 protein. The table lists over 650,000 distinct CDR3 sequences, 16% of them singletons. Sequencing input: blood. These receptors all stem from a man in his late teens or twenties with Graves' hyperthyroidism.

This clonotype was detected ten times or more. The rearrangement joins TRBV20-1 to TRBJ1-4; TRBD1 matches at 9 bases. The CDR3 consists of 13 residues. CDR1 and CDR2 (germline): DFQATT, SNEGSKA (reference sequence). Losses at the gene ends were 6 bases for V and 8 bases for J; bases not matched to a gene: 7. The DNA of the CDR3 is TGCAGTGCGGAAGACAGGGGGAAAGAAAAACTGTTTTTT. Translated: CSAEDRGKEKLFF.

This clonotype occurred many times. The genes are TRBV20-1 and TRBJ1-1, with TRBD1 matching over 8 bases. J was trimmed by 3 bases and V by 4 bases; bases with no gene match: 7. CDR3 length: 14 residues. Germline V gene lookup returns CDR1 DFQATT and CDR2 SNEGSKA (reference sequence). CDR3 nucleotide sequence: TGCAGTGCTAACGCACACAGGGGGGACACTGAAGCTTTCTTT. It yields the protein CSANAHRGDTEAFF.

In its sample, this clonotype was seen a few times. The junction and the germline gene differ at one end; a read error may be behind it. The genes are TRBV18 and TRBJ1-4; D ambiguous. Germline V gene data show CDR1 as KGHSH and CDR2 as LQKENI. CDR3 size: 12 residues. In DNA, the CDR3 is TGTGCCAACTCACCTGATAATGAAAAACTGTTTTTT. This encodes CANSPDNEKLFF.

This chain joins TRBV20-1 and TRBJ2-2; 14 nucleotides agree with TRBD2. Germline CDR1 DFQATT, CDR2 SNEGSKA (reference sequence). This CDR3 region has 15 residues. V gave up 4 bases and J gave up 7 bases; unmatched junction bases: 5. The CDR3 coding sequence is TGCAGTGCTACAAGGACTAGCGGGAGGATCGGGGAGCTGTTTTTT. This encodes CSATRTSGRIGELFF.

This clonotype came up once. The gene calls are TRBV29-1 and TRBJ2-1, with 14 positions matching TRBD2. Germline V CDR1 and CDR2: SQVTM, ANQGSEA. The CDR3 extends over 17 amino acids. Unmatched junction bases numbered 11, after V lost 6 bases and J lost 4 bases. The CDR3 DNA is TGCAGCGTCGTTTACGGGACTAGCGGGAGTGGGTACAATGAGCAGTTCTTC. It codes for CSVVYGTSGSGYNEQFF.

This clonotype was seen only a few times. The genes are TRBV4-3 and TRBJ2-2, with TRBD2 matching over 10 bases. CDR3 size: 15 residues. J was trimmed by 0 bases and V by 7 bases; bases with no gene match: 2. Germline-derived CDR1 and CDR2 are LGHNA and YSLEER. The CDR3 here is CASTAGGANTGELFF. The CDR3 coding sequence is TGCGCCAGCACAGCGGGAGGGGCGAACACCGGGGAGCTGTTTTTT.

This clonotype was observed many times. The chain is built from TRBV12-3 or TRBV12-4 and TRBJ2-7; 8 bases match TRBD2. V gave up 5 bases and J gave up 0 bases; unmatched junction bases: 6. This CDR3 has 15 residues. DNA of the CDR3: TGTGCCAGCAGTCTCACTAGCGGAAGCTCCTACGAGCAGTACTTC. It translates to CASSLTSGSSYEQYF.

This clonotype was seen more than once but under ten times. The V call is TRBV6-5, the J call TRBJ2-2; D may be TRBD1 (6 bases). The CDR3 runs 13 residues. The ends were cut back, 2 bases at V and 7 bases at J, with 8 bases in the middle. Germline assignment: CDR1 MNHEY and CDR2 SVGAGI. CDR3 sequence reads: CASSYTGYGELFF. CDR3 coding DNA: TGTGCCAGCAGTTACACAGGGTACGGGGAGCTGTTTTTT.

This clonotype was seen repeatedly, ten times or more. The chain has TRBV2 and TRBJ1-2; D ambiguous. The CDR3 spans 13 residues. Germline CDR1 SNHLY, CDR2 FYNNEI. Trimming pared 6 bases from V and 2 bases from J, leaving 10 bases between. CDR3 region: CASSPDLNYGYTF. DNA for the CDR3: TGTGCCAGCAGCCCGGATCTGAACTATGGCTACACCTTC. The full variable domain, completed using reference TRBV2 and TRBJ1-2, is EPEVTQTPSHQVTQMGQEVILRCVPISNHLYFYWYRQILGQKVEFLVSFYNNEISEKSEIFDDQFSVERPDGSNFTLKIRSTKLEDSAMYFCASSPDLNYGYTFGSGTRLTVV.

This clonotype was recorded at least ten times. The genes are TRBV30 and TRBJ2-7; 8 bases are a match to TRBD2. The CDR3 totals 13 residues. The V gene end was trimmed by 3 bases and the J gene end by 2 bases; junction bases not matched to a gene: 3. Germline loops: CDR1 GTSNPN, CDR2 SVGIG (reference sequence). The CDR3 nucleotides read TGTGCCTGGAGCAGCGGGAGTACCTACGAGCAGTACTTC. Amino acids: CAWSSGSTYEQYF.

This clonotype came up many times. This CDR3 is CAWSVPPGPFYGYTF. The DNA for the CDR3 is TGTGCCTGGAGTGTACCACCCGGGCCCTTCTATGGCTACACCTTC. The chain links TRBV30 to TRBJ1-2, with D unclear. The V end lost 0 bases, the J end lost 4 bases, and 15 bases lay between the germline ends. Germline V gives CDR1 GTSNPN, CDR2 SVGIG (reference sequence). This CDR3 has 15 amino acids.

This clonotype was observed a handful of times. The chain joins TRBV18 to TRBJ2-5; 7 nucleotides match TRBD1. Germline lookup yields CDR1 KGHSH and CDR2 LQKENI. There are 14 residues in the CDR3. The ends lost 6 bases at V and 4 bases at J; junction bases unmatched: 8. CDR3 residues: CASSIMTGPETQYF. The CDR3 DNA reads as TGTGCCAGCTCCATAATGACAGGGCCAGAGACCCAGTACTTC.

The chain combines TRBV27 with TRBJ2-7; 9 bases fit TRBD1. This CDR3 has 14 residues. The ends lost 6 bases at V and 4 bases at J; junction bases unmatched: 7. CDR1 and CDR2 (germline): MNHEY, SMNVEV (reference sequence). The CDR3 loop reads CASSRTGDHYEQYF. The DNA of the CDR3 is TGTGCCAGCAGCCGGACAGGGGATCATTACGAGCAGTACTTC.

The rearrangement uses TRBV20-1 and TRBJ1-1; a possible D gene is TRBD1 (5 bases). V lost 5 bases to trimming and J lost 5 bases, with 24 bases between them. The CDR3 runs 16 residues. The germline V gene has CDR1 DFQATT and CDR2 SNEGSKA (reference sequence). As DNA, the CDR3 is TGCAGTGCTTCCCGCAGAGAGCGGGGGTGGTGGACTGAAGCTTTCTTT. Protein sequence: CSASRRERGWWTEAFF.

This clonotype was found many times. The germline gene is not matched at one end of the junction; a read error may be the cause. The V gene is TRBV28, the J gene TRBJ2-1; possibly TRBD1 or TRBD2 for D (5 bases each). Germline-derived CDR1 and CDR2 are MDHEN and SYDVKM. The CDR3 extends over 12 amino acids. The CDR3 protein is CASSLWGNEQFF. The CDR3 nucleotides are TGTGCCAGCAGCTTATGGGGGAATGAGCAGTTCTTC.

The gene calls are TRBV9 and TRBJ1-1; the match to TRBD1 covers 9 bases. With 4 bases clipped from V and 3 bases from J, the junction kept 7 bases outside the gene matches. CDR3 length: 15 residues. The germline V gene has CDR1 SGDLS and CDR2 YYNGEE. The CDR3 here is CASSHTQGAHTEAFF. The DNA for the CDR3 is TGTGCCAGCAGCCACACACAGGGGGCTCACACTGAAGCTTTCTTT.